The TCR beta chain under discussion was sequenced for a study of cytomegalovirus exposure and HLA in healthy donors. Study-level results: Through in vitro validation, a few CMV-associated chains were shown to be specific for CMV antigens. Rarity marked most TCR sequences, yet some public TCRs occurred in many donors.

This CDR3 is 13 amino acids long. V trimming: 11 bases; J trimming: 8 bases; junction bases outside the gene matches: 10. The germline V gene encodes CDR1 SNHLY and CDR2 FYNNEI. As to this clone: The antigen is unknown.

TCRdb's copy holds only in-frame clones and misses some; the assay was immunoSEQ multiplex PCR. The repertoire consists of 300,000 to 350,000 clones, with approximately 91% occurring once and the leading ten covering approximately 0.95%. The sample taken for sequencing was PBMCs. The rearrangement uses TRBV2 and TRBJ1-4; 8 positions match TRBD1. This TCR was sampled from a man younger than 45 in good health and CMV-seronegative. Here the CDR3 DNA reads TGTGCCGGATCGGACAGGGTGAGAGAAAAACTGTTTTTT. It specifies CAGSDRVREKLFF.